The text below deals with one T cell receptor beta chain. Its antigen is unknown. Time point meaning: baseline, week 1 (first vaccination visit). Treatment described: pre-vaccination baseline after standard-of-care therapy. The sample is drawn from a study of a mutant IDH1 vaccine in newly diagnosed glioma. Study summary: The treated group averaged approximately 42 years old and was roughly 60% male, around 38% female. Radiotherapy, temozolomide, or both had been given previously, and both were given to most. Study-level points and caveats: Seemingly, pseudoprogression had no relation to changes in the top peripheral T cell clonotypes.

Sequenced by immunoSEQ multiplex PCR; TCRdb stores in-frame clones only, minus some. The data hold tens of thousands of clones, with over 85% observed a single time. Here the sequenced sample was PBMCs, taken from a glioma patient treated with radiotherapy, temozolomide or both. This clonotype was sampled from a young man with glioma.

For the CDR3, the DNA is TGTGCCAGCAGCTTTTCCGGGGTCACCGGGGAGCTGTTTTTT. It encodes CASSFSGVTGELFF. The chain uses TRBV7-9 and TRBJ2-2; TRBD2 might be the D (5 bases). The V gene's germline CDR1 is SEHNR and CDR2 FQNEAQ (reference sequence). This CDR3 region has 14 residues. Trimming took off 3 bases at V and 4 bases at J, with 9 bases between the two ends. The entire variable domain, with the rest obtained from reference TRBV7-9 and TRBJ2-2, is as follows: DTGVSQNPRHKITKRGQNVTFRCDPISEHNRLYWYRQTLGQGPEFLTYFQNEAQLEKSRLLSDRFSAERPKGSFSTLEIQRTEQGDSAMYLCASSFSGVTGELFFGEGSRLTVL.